This T cell receptor (beta chain) originates from a study of blood T cell repertoires in COVID-19. The protocol was immunoSEQ multiplex PCR, while the TCRdb copy is restricted to in-frame clones and leaves out a portion. The table includes roughly 190,000 clones, about 90% detected once. The specimen was peripheral blood. The receptor was isolated from a man aged 60-69 years with active or convalescent COVID-19.

CDR3 sequence: CASSFDRGIEQFF. In DNA, the CDR3 is TGTGCCAGCAGCTTCGACAGGGGGATTGAGCAGTTCTTC. This rearrangement joins TRBV7-9 to TRBJ2-1; 9 bases fit TRBD1. The CDR3 spans 13 residues. The germline V gene has CDR1 SEHNR and CDR2 FQNEAQ (reference sequence). With 3 bases clipped from V and 9 bases from J, the junction kept 3 bases outside the gene matches.